The 21 T cell receptor beta chains below were found in one sample sequenced in a study of long-term antiretroviral therapy in people with HIV. Runs used v3.0 of the immunoSEQ assay and were done at survey level. TCRdb keeps only in-frame clones here, not all; method: immunoSEQ multiplex PCR. The table lists 20,000 to 25,000 clones, 70% to 90% of them singletons. The sequenced sample was unsorted PBMCs, obtained 1.3 years after starting antiretroviral therapy. All receptors come from a man aged 55 to 70 with HIV.

The chain recombines TRBV9 with TRBJ1-1; the D gene is possibly TRBD1 (6 bases). The CDR3 runs to 15 residues. Germline V lookup: CDR1 SGDLS, CDR2 YYNGEE. Trimming removed 3 bases from V and 2 bases from J, with 14 bases in between. CDR3 in DNA: TGTGCCAGCAGCGCCACGGGACATTTTAACACTGAAGCTTTCTTT. It yields the protein CASSATGHFNTEAFF.

This clone was counted only a few times. The rearrangement uses TRBV5-1 and TRBJ2-2; TRBD1 might be the D (6 bases). The V end lost 4 bases, the J end lost 4 bases, and 14 bases lay between the germline ends. Germline-derived CDR1 and CDR2 are SGHRS and YFSETQ. The CDR3 has 15 residues. The CDR3 spells CASSIRQASTGELFF. The CDR3 DNA is TGCGCCAGCAGCATCCGACAGGCGTCCACCGGGGAGCTGTTTTTT.

The chain employs TRBV9 and TRBJ1-3, with D possibly TRBD1 on 5 matching bases. Trimming removed 1 base from V and 0 bases from J, with 11 bases in between. The CDR3 length is 16 residues. Looked up from germline, CDR1 is SGDLS and CDR2 is YYNGEE. The CDR3 protein is CASSVRGDLSGNTIYF. CDR3 sequence (DNA): TGTGCCAGCAGCGTAAGAGGGGACCTCTCTGGAAACACCATATATTTT.

The chain links TRBV30 to TRBJ1-5; TRBD1 matches 9 bases. Germline trimming cut 5 bases from V and 13 bases from J; bases unmatched to any gene: 6. The CDR3 is 11 residues long. CDR1 and CDR2 from the germline V gene are GTSNPN and SVGIG (reference sequence). The CDR3: CAWGQGSSQHF. The CDR3, as DNA: TGTGCCTGGGGACAGGGGAGTTCACAGCATTTT.

This chain joins TRBV5-1 and TRBJ2-7, with D perhaps TRBD2 (5 bases). Trimming removed 2 bases at V and 1 base at J, with 19 bases between. The CDR3 extends over 17 amino acids. Looked up from germline, CDR1 is SGHRS and CDR2 is YFSETQ. CDR3 sequence: CASSFLFLKRASYEQYF. CDR3 bases: TGCGCCAGCAGCTTCCTTTTCCTTAAGAGGGCATCCTACGAGCAGTACTTC.

CDR3: CASSEGQTNYGYTF. CDR3 in DNA: TGTGCCAGCAGCGAGGGACAGACTAACTATGGCTACACCTTC. The chain combines TRBV7-9 with TRBJ1-2; 7 nucleotides line up with TRBD1. CDR3 length: 14 residues. The trim removed 5 bases at V and 0 bases at J, leaving 3 bases unmatched. Germline loops: CDR1 SEHNR, CDR2 FQNEAQ (reference sequence).

This clone appeared a few times. Other DNA sequences in this sample translate to the same CDR3. This chain connects TRBV7-6 to TRBJ2-2; TRBD2 matches 7 bases. The CDR3 loop spans 16 amino acids. The J segment lost 4 bases and the V segment lost 1 base, leaving 6 bases of the junction unmatched. Per the germline V gene, CDR1 is SGHVS and CDR2 is FNYEAQ. CDR3 nucleotides: TGTGCCAGCAGCTTAGTAGCGGGCGGATCCACCGGGGAGCTGTTTTTT. The encoded protein is CASSLVAGGSTGELFF. The variable domain in full, with the rest retrieved from reference TRBV7-6 and TRBJ2-2, is GAGVSQSPRYKVTKRGQDVALRCDPISGHVSLYWYRQALGQGPEFLTYFNYEAQQDKSGLPNDRFSAERPEGSISTLTIQRTEQRDSAMYRCASSLVAGGSTGELFFGEGSRLTVL.

The rearrangement links TRBV7-9 to TRBJ1-1, with D unclear. The CDR3 loop spans 12 amino acids. Trimming removed 1 base from V and 8 bases from J, with 8 bases in between. Looked up from germline, CDR1 is SEHNR and CDR2 is FQNEAQ (reference sequence). The CDR3 DNA follows: TGTGCCAGCAGCTTAGGAAGCCCCGAAGCTTTCTTT. Protein sequence: CASSLGSPEAFF.

The chain is built from TRBV2 and TRBJ2-5, with D unresolved. This CDR3 contains 12 residues. V lost 4 bases to trimming and J lost 7 bases, with 10 bases between them. CDR1 is SNHLY, CDR2 FYNNEI, per germline. The CDR3 region is CASSGDIGTQYF. The CDR3 DNA is TGTGCCAGCAGTGGAGATATTGGGACCCAGTACTTC.

The chain is built from TRBV5-1 and TRBJ2-3, with D tentatively TRBD2 (6 bases). The CDR3 is made up of 17 amino acids. V was cut by 2 bases and J by 0 bases, with 16 bases left in between. Germline V gene lookup returns CDR1 SGHRS and CDR2 YFSETQ. The chain's CDR3 is CASSFSPGGTSTDTQYF. The CDR3 DNA follows: TGCGCCAGCAGCTTTTCCCCCGGTGGGACTAGCACAGATACGCAGTATTTT.

The chain recombines TRBV5-4 with TRBJ1-1, with D uncertain. The V gene lost 5 bases and the J gene lost 1 base, with 9 bases spanning the gap. The germline gives CDR1 SGHNT, CDR2 YYREEE (reference sequence). The CDR3 is made up of 13 amino acids. The CDR3 coding sequence is TGTGCCAGCAGTTATGATAGGAACACTGAAGCTTTCTTT. It codes for CASSYDRNTEAFF.

The chain links TRBV5-4 to TRBJ1-5; 7 bases align to TRBD1. Germline CDR1 and CDR2: SGHNT and YYREEE (reference sequence). There are 13 residues in the CDR3. After removal of 2 bases from V and 10 bases from J, the junction contained 6 bases not matched to a gene. Here the CDR3 DNA reads TGTGCCAGCAGCTTAGCAGGGGGGGAACCCCAGCATTTT. Translated, it gives CASSLAGGEPQHF.

The V gene is TRBV7-9, the J gene TRBJ2-3, with TRBD1 matching 12 bases. After removal of 5 bases from V and 5 bases from J, the junction contained 8 bases not matched to a gene. The CDR3 sequence is 16 residues long. The germline V gene encodes CDR1 SEHNR and CDR2 FQNEAQ (reference sequence). Here the CDR3 reads CASSVGTGGKVDTQYF. The CDR3 nucleotides read TGTGCCAGCAGCGTGGGGACAGGGGGCAAGGTAGATACGCAGTATTTT.

The chain carries TRBV6-1 and TRBJ1-2, with 7 bases lining up with TRBD1. The J segment lost 0 bases and the V segment lost 8 bases, leaving 6 bases of the junction unmatched. This CDR3 is 14 amino acids long. Per germline, CDR1 MNHNS and CDR2 SASEGT. CDR3 loop: CASAQGTANYGYTF. The CDR3 nucleotides are TGTGCCAGCGCCCAGGGGACAGCTAACTATGGCTACACCTTC.

V and J are TRBV6-5 and TRBJ2-1, with D unresolved. V lost 1 base and J lost 0, with 10 bases in between. The CDR3 spans 16 residues. The germline V gene has CDR1 MNHEY and CDR2 SVGAGI. The CDR3 sequence is CASSYFPDSSYNEQFF. CDR3 coding DNA: TGTGCCAGCAGTTACTTTCCCGATAGCTCCTACAATGAGCAGTTCTTC.

The chain joins TRBV27 to TRBJ2-1, with D possibly matching TRBD1 (7 bases). The CDR3 totals 14 residues. Germline-derived CDR1 and CDR2 are MNHEY and SMNVEV (reference sequence). Trimming cost V 8 bases and J 6 bases, with 17 bases left between them. CDR3 in amino acids: CASRPAGGINEQFF. In DNA, the CDR3 is TGTGCCAGCCGCCCGGCAGGGGGGATCAATGAGCAGTTCTTC.

V and J are TRBV11-2 and TRBJ2-1; D possibly uses TRBD1 or TRBD2 (6 bases each). V was pared by 6 bases and J by 8 bases, with 20 bases between. This CDR3 spans 15 amino acids. Germline CDR1 and CDR2: SGHAT and FQNNGV. The CDR3 bases are TGTGCCAGCAGTTTCCCGAGGGGGGCCATCTATGAGCAGTTCTTC. It is translated as CASSFPRGAIYEQFF.

This chain joins TRBV2 and TRBJ1-2; possible D gene TRBD1, 5 bases. CDR1 and CDR2 from the germline V gene are SNHLY and FYNNEI. The CDR3 has 12 residues. Trimming pared 5 bases from V and 5 bases from J, leaving 9 bases between. This CDR3 is CASSLGPYGYTF. The DNA of the CDR3 is TGTGCCAGCAGTCTGGGGCCTTATGGCTACACCTTC.

This clone was detected only a few times. V gene TRBV27 combines with J gene TRBJ2-7; TRBD1 aligns across 7 bases. The V gene end was trimmed by 2 bases and the J gene end by 7 bases; junction bases not matched to a gene: 8. CDR3 length equals 14 residues. Germline V gene lookup returns CDR1 MNHEY and CDR2 SMNVEV (reference sequence). CDR3 sequence (DNA): TGTGCCAGCAGTTTAGCCGGACAGGACAGGGAGCAGTACTTC. It translates to CASSLAGQDREQYF.

J is TRBJ1-4 and V is TRBV4-3; 8 bases are shared with TRBD1. CDR1 and CDR2 from the germline V gene are LGHNA and YSLEER. J gave up 8 bases and V 4 bases, and 9 bases lay outside the gene matches. This CDR3 region has 15 residues. The CDR3 region is CASSRDRGGDEKLFF. CDR3 coding DNA: TGCGCCAGCAGCCGAGACAGGGGAGGTGACGAAAAACTGTTTTTT.

This clone was observed a single time. V usage is TRBV6-1 and J usage is TRBJ2-7; D gene uncertain. The V end was cut by 1 base, the J end by 7 bases, with 8 bases between. Per the germline V gene, CDR1 is MNHNS and CDR2 is SASEGT. The CDR3 covers 12 residues. The CDR3: CASSEVGLEQYF. CDR3 in DNA: TGTGCCAGCAGTGAAGTCGGGTTAGAGCAGTACTTC.